This T cell receptor beta chain is drawn from a study of T cell repertoires in cytomegalovirus infection. About the research overall: Signatures in public TCR beta sequences pointed to both CMV infection and matching HLA type. General study results and limits: The cumulative frequency of public TCR beta families identified carriers of CMV plus the relevant HLA. CMV-specific HLA-C-restricted TCR beta clonotypes dominated the ex vivo response.

Unmatched junction bases numbered 5, after V lost 4 bases and J lost 6 bases. CDR3 length equals 13 residues. Germline V gives CDR1 SGHRS, CDR2 YFSETQ. In TCRdb, the reads were re-called with MiXCR into one record per CDR3 protein. The sample includes roughly 230,000 distinct CDR3 sequences, around 12% of them seen just once. This clonotype was picked up a small number of times. What it binds is not known. V gene TRBV5-1 combines with J gene TRBJ1-2, with 8 positions matching TRBD1. Sequenced input: PBMCs. The clonotype originates from a human donor in good health (CMV status not recorded). Some clones in this sample may be carry-over from other donors' samples. The CDR3 nucleotides are TGCGCCAGCAGCCGGACAGGGAACAATGGCTACACCTTC. Translated, it gives CASSRTGNNGYTF.